One sample yielded the 11 T cell receptor beta chains listed below, sequenced in a study of a mutant IDH1 vaccine in newly diagnosed glioma. The antigens these receptors bind are not known. The time point here: week 23, last vaccination. The vaccine gave 300 ug of a 20-mer mutant IDH1 peptide subcutaneously per dose. TCRdb keeps only in-frame clones here, not all; method: immunoSEQ multiplex PCR. The table records tens of thousands of clones, about 85% of them present only once. The sequencing used PBMCs, collected from a glioma patient whose treatment included an IDH1 peptide vaccine. Every receptor here comes from a man younger than 40 with glioma.

The V gene is TRBV25-1, the J gene TRBJ2-1; 13 bases line up with TRBD2. Germline assignment: CDR1 MGHDK and CDR2 SYGVNS. CDR3 length: 18 residues. Losses at the gene ends were 4 bases for V and 2 bases for J; bases not matched to a gene: 8. In DNA form, the CDR3 reads TGTGCCAGCAGTGCCCCCTCCGGACTAGCGGGGGCCTACAATGAGCAGTTCTTC. It yields the protein CASSAPSGLAGAYNEQFF.

This clone was counted only a few times. The rearrangement uses TRBV5-1 and TRBJ1-1; the D gene is possibly TRBD1 (5 bases). This CDR3 has 14 amino acids. The V gene's germline CDR1 is SGHRS and CDR2 YFSETQ. V lost 3 bases to trimming and J lost 3 bases, with 12 bases between them. The CDR3 bases are TGCGCCAGCAGCTACGACTGGGGGGACACTGAAGCTTTCTTT. Translating gives CASSYDWGDTEAFF.

This chain's CDR3 is CASSSPPRYGYTF. Written as DNA, the CDR3 is TGTGCCAGCAGTTCACCCCCCCGCTATGGCTACACCTTC. The J gene is TRBJ1-2, the V gene TRBV28, with unresolved D. The V gene's germline CDR1 is MDHEN and CDR2 SYDVKM. CDR3 length equals 13 residues. The germline V and J ends were trimmed by 4 bases and 4 bases, with 10 bases remaining between them.

The J gene is TRBJ2-3, the V gene TRBV2, with unresolved D. In germline, CDR1 is SNHLY, CDR2 FYNNEI. The length of the CDR3 is 14 residues. With 5 bases removed from V and 4 bases from J, the gap between germline ends came to 13 bases. The DNA for the CDR3 is TGTGCCAGCAGTTTGGGCAGAAAATCAGATACGCAGTATTTT. It is translated as CASSLGRKSDTQYF.

V gene TRBV5-5 combines with J gene TRBJ1-3; tentatively, D is TRBD1 (6 bases). The CDR3 sequence is 17 residues long. Trimming pared 4 bases from V and 0 bases from J, leaving 17 bases between. The germline V gene encodes CDR1 SGHKS and CDR2 YYEKEE (reference sequence). CDR3 DNA sequence: TGTGCCAGCAGCGTCAGCGGACAGCGAGTCTCTGGAAACACCATATATTTT. Its protein is CASSVSGQRVSGNTIYF.

The V call is TRBV7-9, the J call TRBJ1-2; D perhaps matches TRBD1 (6 bases). With 6 bases removed from V and 7 bases from J, the gap between germline ends came to 15 bases. The CDR3 contains 13 residues. In germline, CDR1 is SEHNR, CDR2 FQNEAQ (reference sequence). CDR3 sequence reads: CASSSRQEGGYTF. CDR3 coding DNA: TGTGCCAGCAGTTCGAGACAGGAGGGTGGCTACACCTTC.

This chain joins TRBV16 and TRBJ1-5; a possible D gene is TRBD1 (5 bases). Trimming took 4 bases from V and 1 from J, leaving 14 bases between them. Germline CDR1 and CDR2: KGHSY and FQNENV. This CDR3 has 16 amino acids. This CDR3 is CASSRMGGGSNQPQHF. In DNA, the CDR3 is TGTGCCAGCAGCCGTATGGGGGGAGGGAGCAATCAGCCCCAGCATTTT.

CDR3 region: CASSIVAGGLTGELFF. CDR3 in DNA: TGTGCCAGTAGTATAGTCGCAGGGGGCCTCACCGGGGAGCTGTTTTTT. J is TRBJ2-2 and V is TRBV19; 8 nucleotides match TRBD1. Trimming removed 1 base from V and 4 bases from J; junction bases left unmatched: 5. This CDR3 has 16 residues. The germline CDR1 and CDR2 sequences are LNHDA and SQIVND (reference sequence).

The CDR3 is CASSLDLRPAGFNSPLHF. The CDR3 DNA reads TGTGCCAGCAGCTTAGATCTAAGGCCGGCGGGGTTTAATTCACCCCTCCACTTT. The rearrangement uses TRBV11-2 and TRBJ1-6; no firm D call. V lost 0 bases and J 6 bases, leaving 18 bases between the germline ends. The V gene's germline CDR1 is SGHAT and CDR2 FQNNGV. The CDR3 has 18 residues.

This chain links TRBV7-5 with TRBJ1-3. TRBV7-5 is a recognized pseudogene. The CDR3 has 14 amino acids. The CDR3 is CVRSSKKRGRTIYF. CDR3 DNA sequence: TGTGTCAGAAGCTCAAAGAAGCGGGGACGCACCATATATTTT.

In this sample, this clone turned up once. V gene TRBV28 combines with J gene TRBJ2-5; a possible D gene is TRBD2 (6 bases). This CDR3 is 14 amino acids long. Germline-derived CDR1 and CDR2 are MDHEN and SYDVKM. Trimming pared 8 bases from V and 1 base from J, leaving 14 bases between. CDR3 DNA: TGTGCCAGCTCCCCCGGGGGACGCCAAGAGACCCAGTACTTC. Amino acids: CASSPGGRQETQYF.